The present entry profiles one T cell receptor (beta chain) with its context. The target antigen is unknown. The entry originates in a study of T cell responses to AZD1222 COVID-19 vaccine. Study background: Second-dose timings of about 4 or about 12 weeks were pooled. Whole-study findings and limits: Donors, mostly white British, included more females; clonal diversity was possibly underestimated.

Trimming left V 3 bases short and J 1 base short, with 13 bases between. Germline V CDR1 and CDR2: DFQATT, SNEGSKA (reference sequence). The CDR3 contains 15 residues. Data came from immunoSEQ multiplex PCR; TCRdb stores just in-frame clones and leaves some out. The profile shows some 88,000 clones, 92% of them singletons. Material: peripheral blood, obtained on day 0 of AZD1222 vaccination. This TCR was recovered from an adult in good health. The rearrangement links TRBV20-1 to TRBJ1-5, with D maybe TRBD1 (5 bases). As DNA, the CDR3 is TGCAGTGCTAGTGAGGGGCCAGCAAGCAATCAGCCCCAGCATTTT. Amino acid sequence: CSASEGPASNQPQHF.